Reported below is one T cell receptor (beta chain). Its antigen target is currently unknown. No quality values exist for individual bases; no much larger clone is one base distant. The protocol used for the library was the immunoSEQ multiplex PCR assay. TCRdb obtained this table from immuneACCESS and retained in-frame rearrangements with V and J assigned. These tables miss some clones; where compared with another copy, unresolved V genes account for less than half of the shortfall, and the remainder is unexplained. This sample holds about 77,000 clones; 75% to 90% were observed only once. The biggest ten clones account for around 2% of the sample. The sample is drawn from a study of T cell changes during pregnancy in multiple sclerosis (dated by TCRdb to the late 2010s). A note on the overall study: In women with multiple sclerosis, the researchers looked at how the T cell repertoire shifted as pregnancy progressed.

CDR1 is given as MGHRA and CDR2 as YSYEKL, both from the germline V gene. V gives up 2 bases and J gives up 10 bases, and the segment between their germline ends measures 11 bases. The CDR3 holds 12 amino acids from the cysteine to the phenylalanine. Solely the CDR3 DNA is kept, with 36 bases framed from the first base. The sequence was collected from a female donor with multiple sclerosis, enrolled in a pregnancy study. This receptor chain uses TRBV4-1 and TRBJ1-2; the D gene is perhaps TRBD1, on 6 matching bases. This sample comprised peripheral blood, obtained before pregnancy. The nucleotide sequence reads TGCGCCAGCAGCCAATTTCACAGGGACTACACCTTC. Its translation reads: CASSQFHRDYTF.